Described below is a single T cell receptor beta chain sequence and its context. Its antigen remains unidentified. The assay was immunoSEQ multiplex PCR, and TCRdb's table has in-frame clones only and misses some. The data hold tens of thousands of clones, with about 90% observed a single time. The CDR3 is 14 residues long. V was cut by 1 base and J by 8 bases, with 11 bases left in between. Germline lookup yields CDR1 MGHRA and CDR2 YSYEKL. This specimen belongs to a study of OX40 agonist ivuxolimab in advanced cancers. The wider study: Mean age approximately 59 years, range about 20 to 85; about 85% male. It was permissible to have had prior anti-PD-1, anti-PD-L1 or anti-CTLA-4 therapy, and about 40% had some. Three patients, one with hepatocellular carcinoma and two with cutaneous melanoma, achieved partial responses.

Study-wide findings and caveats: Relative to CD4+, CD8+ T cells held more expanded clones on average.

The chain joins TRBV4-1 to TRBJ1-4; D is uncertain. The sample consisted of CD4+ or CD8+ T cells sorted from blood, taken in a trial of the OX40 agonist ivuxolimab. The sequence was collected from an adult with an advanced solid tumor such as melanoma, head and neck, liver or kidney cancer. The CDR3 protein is CASSQVGEQEKLFF. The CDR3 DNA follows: TGCGCCAGCAGCCAAGTCGGGGAACAAGAAAAACTGTTTTTT.